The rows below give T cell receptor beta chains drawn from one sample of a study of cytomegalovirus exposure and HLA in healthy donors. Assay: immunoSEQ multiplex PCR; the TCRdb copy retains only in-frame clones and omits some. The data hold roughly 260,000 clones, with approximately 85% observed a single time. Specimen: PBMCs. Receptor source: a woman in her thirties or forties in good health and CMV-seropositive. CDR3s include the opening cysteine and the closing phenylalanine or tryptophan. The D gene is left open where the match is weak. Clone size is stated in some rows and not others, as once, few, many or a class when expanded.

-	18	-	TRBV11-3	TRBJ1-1	CASSLEGLWGRANTEAFF	TGTGCCAGCAGCTTAGAGGGCCTATGGGGCAGGGCGAACACTGAAGCTTTCTTT
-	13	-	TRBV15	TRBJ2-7	CATSGGLSYEQYF	TGTGCCACCTCCGGTGGGCTCTCCTACGAGCAGTACTTC
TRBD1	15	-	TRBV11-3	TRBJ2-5	CASSLETGAQETQYF	TGTGCCAGCAGCTTAGAGACAGGGGCCCAAGAGACCCAGTACTTC
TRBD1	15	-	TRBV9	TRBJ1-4	CASSSRTGSNEKLFF	TGTGCCAGCAGCAGTCGGACAGGGTCGAATGAAAAACTGTTTTTT
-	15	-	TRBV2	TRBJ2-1	CASSRDTSPYNEQFF	TGTGCCAGCAGTCGGGACACCAGCCCCTACAATGAGCAGTTCTTC
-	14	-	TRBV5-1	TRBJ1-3	CASSLAGSGNTIYF	TGCGCCAGCAGCTTGGCGGGCTCTGGAAACACCATATATTTT
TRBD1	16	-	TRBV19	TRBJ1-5	CASRSPWDRGREPQHF	TGTGCCAGTAGATCCCCGTGGGACAGGGGTCGGGAGCCCCAGCATTTT
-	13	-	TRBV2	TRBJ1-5	CASSEEGVQPQHF	TGTGCCAGCAGTGAAGAAGGGGTTCAGCCCCAGCATTTT
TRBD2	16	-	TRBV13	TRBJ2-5	CASSVGGTSGTWAQYF	TGTGCCAGCAGCGTCGGTGGGACTAGCGGGACGTGGGCCCAGTACTTC
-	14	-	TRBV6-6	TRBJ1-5	CASRDGQPNQPQHF	TGTGCCAGCAGAGATGGACAGCCGAATCAGCCCCAGCATTTT
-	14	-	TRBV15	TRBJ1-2	CATRGGLGIYGYTF	TGTGCCACCAGAGGGGGATTGGGGATCTATGGTTACACCTTC
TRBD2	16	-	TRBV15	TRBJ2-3	CATSRGLAGWADTQYF	TGTGCCACCAGCAGAGGGCTAGCGGGATGGGCAGATACGCAGTATTTT
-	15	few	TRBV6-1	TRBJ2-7	CASSEDSLSSYEQYF	TGTGCCAGCAGTGAAGACAGCCTGAGCTCCTACGAGCAGTACTTC
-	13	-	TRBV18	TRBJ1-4	CASSSRVNEKLFF	TGTGCCAGCTCATCGAGGGTTAATGAAAAACTGTTTTTT
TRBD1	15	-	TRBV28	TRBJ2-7	CASSFMTGGPYEQYF	TGTGCCAGCAGTTTCATGACAGGGGGACCCTACGAGCAGTACTTC
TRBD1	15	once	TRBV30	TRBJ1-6	CACNRDRGLDSPLHF	TGTGCCTGTAATAGAGACAGGGGCCTTGATTCACCCCTCCACTTT
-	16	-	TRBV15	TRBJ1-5	CATSRDVDTKGGPQHF	TGTGCCACCAGCAGAGATGTTGACACAAAGGGAGGGCCCCAGCATTTT
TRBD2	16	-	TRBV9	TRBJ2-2	CASSVVSGIYTGELFF	TGTGCCAGCAGCGTAGTTAGCGGGATTTACACCGGGGAGCTGTTTTTT
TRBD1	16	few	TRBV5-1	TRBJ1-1	CASSLGRGETGTEAFF	TGCGCCAGCAGCTTGGGCAGGGGGGAGACCGGTACTGAAGCTTTCTTT
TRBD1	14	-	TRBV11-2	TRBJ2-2	CASSTESWTGGMFF	TGTGCCAGCAGCACCGAGTCCTGGACAGGGGGGATGTTTTTT
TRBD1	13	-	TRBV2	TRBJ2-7	CASRSDRAYEQYF	TGTGCCAGCAGAAGTGACAGGGCCTACGAGCAGTACTTC
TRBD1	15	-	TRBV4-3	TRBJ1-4	CASSQGRQGFEKLFF	TGCGCCAGCAGCCAGGGGAGACAGGGATTCGAAAAACTGTTTTTT
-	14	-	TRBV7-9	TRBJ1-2	CASSPIRVGYGYTF	TGTGCCAGCAGCCCTATCAGGGTGGGCTATGGCTACACCTTC
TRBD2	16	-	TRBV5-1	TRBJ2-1	CASSFLGTSVSNEQFF	TGCGCCAGCAGCTTTCTCGGGACTAGCGTCAGCAATGAGCAGTTCTTC
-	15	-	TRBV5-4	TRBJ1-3	CASSFTGTSGNTIYF	TGTGCCAGCAGCTTTACCGGGACAAGTGGAAACACCATATATTTT
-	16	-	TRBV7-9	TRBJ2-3	CASSFTPTGVPDTQYF	TGTGCCAGCAGCTTTACCCCTACCGGGGTCCCAGATACGCAGTATTTT
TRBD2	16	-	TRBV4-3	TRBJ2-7	CASSQVWSSGTYEQYF	TGCGCCAGCAGCCAAGTTTGGTCTAGCGGGACCTACGAGCAGTACTTC
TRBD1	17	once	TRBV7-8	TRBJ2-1	CASSSDLGTGSYNEQFF	TGTGCCAGCAGCTCCGACCTAGGGACAGGGTCATACAATGAGCAGTTCTTC
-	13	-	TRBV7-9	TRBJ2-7	CASSPDSYYEQYF	TGTGCCAGCAGCCCGGACAGTTACTACGAGCAGTACTTC
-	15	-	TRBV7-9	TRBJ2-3	CASSDYRGGTDTQYF	TGTGCCAGCAGCGATTACAGGGGGGGGACAGATACGCAGTATTTT
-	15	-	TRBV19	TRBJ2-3	CASSATYVGTDTQYF	TGTGCCAGTAGTGCCACCTACGTCGGCACAGATACGCAGTATTTT
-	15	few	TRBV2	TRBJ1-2	CASSERGGLNYGYTF	TGTGCCAGCAGTGAAAGGGGCGGCCTTAACTATGGCTACACCTTC